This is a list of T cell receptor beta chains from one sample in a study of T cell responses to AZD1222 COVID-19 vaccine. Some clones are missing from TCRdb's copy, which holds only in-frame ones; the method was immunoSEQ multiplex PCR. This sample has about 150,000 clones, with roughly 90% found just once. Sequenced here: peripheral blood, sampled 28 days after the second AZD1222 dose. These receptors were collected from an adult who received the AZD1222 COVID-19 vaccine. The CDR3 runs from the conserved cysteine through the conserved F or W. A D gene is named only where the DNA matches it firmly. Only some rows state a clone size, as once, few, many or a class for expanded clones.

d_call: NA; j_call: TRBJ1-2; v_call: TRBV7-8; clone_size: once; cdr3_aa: CASSYRDFYGYTF; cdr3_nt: TGTGCCAGCAGCTACAGGGATTTCTATGGCTACACCTTC
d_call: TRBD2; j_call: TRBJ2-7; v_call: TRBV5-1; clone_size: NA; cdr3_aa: CASSLAGGRRNYEQYF; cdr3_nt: TGCGCCAGCAGCTTGGCCGGCGGGAGAAGAAACTACGAGCAGTACTTC
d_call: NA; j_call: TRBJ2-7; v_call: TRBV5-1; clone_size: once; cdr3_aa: CASSPDSEEQYF; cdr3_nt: TGCGCCAGCAGCCCAGACAGCGAGGAGCAGTACTTC
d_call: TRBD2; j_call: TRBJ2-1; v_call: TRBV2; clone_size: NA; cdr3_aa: CASRGTSGFSYNEQFF; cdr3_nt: TGTGCCAGCAGGGGGACTAGTGGGTTCTCCTACAATGAGCAGTTCTTC
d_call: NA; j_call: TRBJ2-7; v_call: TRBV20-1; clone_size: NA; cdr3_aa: CSASNQQTYEQYF; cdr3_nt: TGCAGTGCTAGTAATCAACAGACCTACGAGCAGTACTTC
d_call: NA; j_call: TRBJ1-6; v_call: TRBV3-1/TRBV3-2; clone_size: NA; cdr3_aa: CASSQTLGGAYSPLHF; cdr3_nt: TGTGCCAGCAGCCAAACGCTGGGAGGGGCTTATTCACCCCTCCACTTT
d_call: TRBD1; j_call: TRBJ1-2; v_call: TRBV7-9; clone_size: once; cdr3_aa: CASSKTGQGTIYGYTF; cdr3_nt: TGTGCCAGCAGCAAAACCGGACAGGGCACCATCTATGGCTACACCTTC
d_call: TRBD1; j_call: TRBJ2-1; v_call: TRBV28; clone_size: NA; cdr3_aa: CASSGRGLNEQFF; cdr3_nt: TGTGCCAGCAGTGGTAGGGGGCTGAATGAGCAGTTCTTC
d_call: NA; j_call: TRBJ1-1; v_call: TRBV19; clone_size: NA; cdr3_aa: CASSISAVGRGTTEAFF; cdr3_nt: TGTGCCAGTAGTATATCCGCGGTGGGTAGAGGAACAACTGAAGCTTTCTTT
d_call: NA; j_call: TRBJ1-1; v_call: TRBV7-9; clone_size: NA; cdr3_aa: CASSLLNTEAFF; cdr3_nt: TGTGCCAGCAGCTTACTAAACACTGAAGCTTTCTTT
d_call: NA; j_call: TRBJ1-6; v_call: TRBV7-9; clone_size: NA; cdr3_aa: CASSSPRGYNSPLHF; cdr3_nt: TGTGCCAGCAGCTCCCCCCGGGGCTATAATTCACCCCTCCACTTT
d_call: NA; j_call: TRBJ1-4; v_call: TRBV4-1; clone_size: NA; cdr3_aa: CASSPNRVLNEKLFF; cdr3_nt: TGCGCCAGCAGCCCAAACAGGGTTCTGAATGAAAAACTGTTTTTT
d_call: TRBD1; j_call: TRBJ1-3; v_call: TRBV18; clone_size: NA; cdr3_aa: CASSPPGQYSGNTIYF; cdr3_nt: TGTGCCAGCTCACCACCGGGACAGTACTCTGGAAACACCATATATTTT
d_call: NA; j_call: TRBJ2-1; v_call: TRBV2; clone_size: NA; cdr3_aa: CASSESVGRVINEQFF; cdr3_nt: TGTGCCAGCAGTGAGTCTGTCGGCAGAGTGATAAATGAGCAGTTCTTC
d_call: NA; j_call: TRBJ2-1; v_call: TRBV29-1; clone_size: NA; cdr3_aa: CSVEEFAGIHYNEQFF; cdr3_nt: TGCAGCGTTGAAGAGTTTGCAGGGATCCACTACAATGAGCAGTTCTTC
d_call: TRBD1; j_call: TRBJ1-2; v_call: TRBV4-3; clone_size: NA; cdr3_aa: CASSQAAGQGTYGYTF; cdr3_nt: TGCGCCAGCAGCCAAGCCGCTGGACAGGGGACCTATGGCTACACCTTC
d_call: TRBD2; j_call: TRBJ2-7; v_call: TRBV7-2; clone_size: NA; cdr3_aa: CASSISGRPDLYEQYF; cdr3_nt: TGTGCCAGCAGCATTAGCGGGAGGCCCGACCTCTACGAGCAGTACTTC
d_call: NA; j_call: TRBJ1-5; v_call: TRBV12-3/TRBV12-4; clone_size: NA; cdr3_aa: CASSPGPRSPQHF; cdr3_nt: TGTGCCAGCAGTCCGGGACCTCGGTCGCCCCAGCATTTT
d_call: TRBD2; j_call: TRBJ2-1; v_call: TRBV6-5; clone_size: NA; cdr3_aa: CASSYWGGSYNEQFF; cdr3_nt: TGTGCCAGCAGTTACTGGGGGGGCTCCTACAATGAGCAGTTCTTC
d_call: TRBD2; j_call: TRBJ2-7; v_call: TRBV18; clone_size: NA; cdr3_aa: CASSRTGLAGGRWLFSYEQYF; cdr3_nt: TGTGCCAGCTCACGTACGGGACTAGCGGGAGGGCGATGGCTTTTCTCCTACGAGCAGTACTTC
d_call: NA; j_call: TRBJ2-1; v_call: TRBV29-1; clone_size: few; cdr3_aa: CSVQEYNEQFF; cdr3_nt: TGCAGCGTTCAGGAGTACAATGAGCAGTTCTTC
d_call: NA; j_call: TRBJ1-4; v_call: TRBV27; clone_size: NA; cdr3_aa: CASRMTPTNEKLFF; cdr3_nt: TGTGCCAGCAGGATGACACCTACTAATGAAAAACTGTTTTTT